Following are 13 T cell receptor beta chains from one sample sequenced in a study of patients and donors after allogeneic stem cell transplantation (TCRdb year 2020). Receptor amplification or capture employed RT-PCR. TCRdb records NextSeq 550 as the sequencer. TCRdb trimmed the raw reads at Q25, called clones with MiXCR and kept productive beta chains. Each CDR3 protein appears once, grouped with its most common genes and DNA. For this sample there are approximately 160,000 distinct CDR3 sequences; approximately 25% appear just once. Together, the top ten hold roughly 26% of the sample. Input material: blood, either unsorted or a sorted T cell fraction (not recorded which). These receptors were obtained from a human donor who was either an allogeneic HSCT recipient or a stem cell or donor lymphocyte infusion donor (not recorded which). It is not recorded whose cells these are; they may come from a transplant donor.

The gene calls are TRBV25-1 and TRBJ2-5; D is possibly TRBD2 (5 bases). V lost 4 bases and J lost 5, with 26 bases in between. This CDR3 contains 18 residues. Germline CDR1 is MGHDK and CDR2 is SYGVNS. The CDR3 bases are TGTGCCAGCAGTGTGGGTTTATATCGGGGAATGACTTTGGAGACCCAGTACTTC. Encoded protein: CASSVGLYRGMTLETQYF.

The rearrangement uses TRBV9 and TRBJ2-5, with 9 bases aligning to TRBD1. The germline V gene encodes CDR1 SGDLS and CDR2 YYNGEE. V shed 4 bases, J shed 4 bases, and the junction held 5 bases outside the gene matches. This CDR3 has 14 residues. CDR3: CASSLTGQGETQYF. CDR3 bases: TGTGCCAGCAGCCTGACGGGACAGGGAGAGACCCAGTACTTC.

The CDR3 bases are TGTGCCTGGAGCCCTCGGAGGGGAGCCGAAAAACTGTTTTTT. Translating gives CAWSPRRGAEKLFF. V usage is TRBV30 and J usage is TRBJ1-4; the D gene is possibly TRBD1 (5 bases). Germline-derived CDR1 and CDR2 are GTSNPN and SVGIG (reference sequence). CDR3 length: 14 amino acids. Trimming removed 3 bases from V and 8 bases from J, with 16 bases in between.

This clonotype showed up just a few times. The V gene is TRBV29-1, the J gene TRBJ2-2, with a weak D call TRBD1 (6 bases). The CDR3 has 12 amino acids. The germline gives CDR1 SQVTM, CDR2 ANQGSEA. The V end was cut by 7 bases, the J end by 6 bases, with 12 bases between. The CDR3, as DNA: TGCAGCGCCAGAGAGGGGGCCGGGGAGCTGTTTTTT. Its translation is CSAREGAGELFF.

This chain uses TRBV24-1 with TRBJ2-1, with D maybe TRBD1 (6 bases). The CDR3 is 14 residues long. The ends were cut back, 9 bases at V and 4 bases at J, with 15 bases in the middle. Germline lookup yields CDR1 KGHDR and CDR2 SFDVKD. The CDR3 protein is CATEDSRGYNEQFF. CDR3 coding DNA: TGTGCCACCGAGGACAGCCGAGGGTACAATGAGCAGTTCTTC.

The chain carries TRBV2 and TRBJ2-4; D possibly matches TRBD1 or TRBD2 (5 bases each). In germline, CDR1 is SNHLY, CDR2 FYNNEI. The V end was cut by 6 bases, the J end by 0 bases, with 15 bases between. CDR3 length: 16 residues. The chain's CDR3 is CASRSQYGAAKNIQYF. CDR3 in DNA: TGTGCCAGCAGATCTCAATACGGGGCAGCCAAAAACATTCAGTACTTC.

CDR3 sequence reads: CASSLGLAGGLTGELFF. The CDR3 nucleotides are TGTGCCAGCAGTTTAGGGTTAGCGGGAGGCCTAACCGGGGAGCTGTTTTTT. The chain has TRBV27 and TRBJ2-2; 10 positions agree with TRBD2. The V and J ends lost 2 bases and 5 bases, in that order; junction bases with no gene match: 8. This CDR3 spans 17 amino acids. CDR1 is MNHEY, CDR2 SMNVEV, per germline (reference sequence).

This clonotype showed up just a few times. The chain is built from TRBV29-1 and TRBJ2-1; D could derive from TRBD1 or TRBD2 (5 bases each). From germline, CDR1 is SQVTM and CDR2 ANQGSEA. V lost 4 bases and J lost 8, with 12 bases in between. The CDR3 has 12 residues. The CDR3 DNA reads TGCAGCGTTGTTGGGGGTAGGGATGAGCAGTTCTTC. Translating it yields CSVVGGRDEQFF.

The chain carries TRBV20-1 and TRBJ1-1; unclear D gene. Germline CDR1 reads DFQATT; CDR2 reads SNEGSKA (reference sequence). The germline V and J ends were trimmed by 6 bases and 0 bases, with 11 bases remaining between them. The CDR3 loop spans 13 amino acids. This chain's CDR3 is CSAQTPMNTEAFF. The DNA for the CDR3 is TGCAGTGCGCAGACACCAATGAACACTGAAGCTTTCTTT.

This clonotype showed up just a few times. The genes are TRBV5-1 and TRBJ1-4; 8 nucleotides align to TRBD1. The CDR3 consists of 16 residues. In germline, CDR1 is SGHRS, CDR2 YFSETQ. With 5 bases clipped from V and 3 bases from J, the junction kept 9 bases outside the gene matches. DNA for the CDR3: TGCGCCAGCAGGGCTCCGGACAGGGACGCTAATGAAAAACTGTTTTTT. Amino acid sequence: CASRAPDRDANEKLFF.

V usage is TRBV29-1 and J usage is TRBJ2-7, with TRBD1 identical over 7 bases. The J segment lost 7 bases and the V segment lost 6 bases, leaving 12 bases of the junction unmatched. This CDR3 has 13 residues. CDR1 is SQVTM, CDR2 ANQGSEA, per germline. In nucleotides, the CDR3 is TGCAGCGTAGTAAGGGACAGTCCCCAGGAGCAGTACTTC. This encodes CSVVRDSPQEQYF.

The rearrangement uses TRBV5-1 and TRBJ1-1; D unresolved. There are 12 residues in the CDR3. V lost 4 bases, J lost 5 bases, and 9 bases lay in between. Germline V gene sequence: CDR1 SGHRS, CDR2 YFSETQ. The CDR3 bases are TGCGCCAGCAGCCCCCTGGGAACTGAAGCTTTCTTT. Its translation: CASSPLGTEAFF.

CDR3 in amino acids: CAISEVGSGGAFF. The CDR3 nucleotides read TGTGCCATCAGTGAGGTAGGGAGTGGAGGAGCTTTCTTT. This chain uses TRBV10-3 with TRBJ1-1, with D hard to call. The V end was cut by 2 bases, the J end by 10 bases, with 14 bases between. Germline CDR1 is ENHRY and CDR2 is SYGVKD. The CDR3 length is 13 residues.